The entry below gives a single T cell receptor (beta chain) sequence along with its context. The antigen is unknown. This specimen belongs to a study of blood T cells in healthy people across ages. Turning to the study itself: Per two T cells, about one barcoded beta molecule was captured through template switching.

Through a sample-barcoded 5' primer and a J-beta primer mix, a second PCR was run for roughly 6 to 12 cycles. Each cDNA molecule carried a tag from a template-switch adaptor that contained 12 random nucleotides. TCRdb analysed the 5' RACE reads with MiXCR anew, one entry per CDR3 protein. Among fewer than 2,000,000 distinct CDR3 sequences, 30% to 40% were seen once, and the ten largest hold more than 20%. CDR3 length equals 10 residues. The germline V gene encodes CDR1 SQVTM and CDR2 ANQGSEA. V lost 4 bases and J 6 bases, leaving 3 bases between the germline ends. Broader study findings: In long-lived donors, naive CD4+ cell counts and diversity exceeded those of aged donors.

The sample, approximately 10 milliliters of peripheral blood, was drawn from each donor. The origin of this receptor is a human donor in good health. The V gene is TRBV29-1, the J gene TRBJ2-2; no clear D gene. Material: blood. CDR3 DNA sequence: TGCAGCGTTGCTGCCGGGGAGCTGTTTTTT. It encodes CSVAAGELFF.